This passage covers 25 T cell receptor beta chains from one sample sequenced in a study of blood T cells in healthy people across ages. Next came a second PCR, run for about 6 to 12 cycles, which used a sample-barcoded 5' primer along with a J-beta primer mix. TCRdb recomputed calls from the 5' RACE reads with MiXCR, one row per CDR3 protein. The sample has about 800,000 distinct CDR3 sequences, roughly 64% seen once. Sequenced material: blood. These receptors originate from a man aged 25 to 40 in good health.

The chain has TRBV2 and TRBJ2-1; possibly TRBD2 for D (6 bases). V lost 1 base and J lost 1, with 8 bases in between. This CDR3 has 15 residues. The V gene's germline CDR1 is SNHLY and CDR2 FYNNEI. CDR3 coding DNA: TGTGCCAGCAGTGAAGATAGCGGTTCCTACAATGAGCAGTTCTTC. This translates into CASSEDSGSYNEQFF.

The sample holds a few counts of this clonotype. V gene TRBV6-5 combines with J gene TRBJ2-6, with D uncertain. Trimming stripped 8 bases from V and 0 bases from J, with 8 bases between. CDR1 is MNHEY and CDR2 is SVGAGI in the germline V gene. The CDR3 loop spans 14 amino acids. The CDR3 reads CASSRFSGANVLTF. The CDR3 coding sequence is TGTGCCAGCTCTCGGTTCTCTGGGGCCAACGTCCTGACTTTC.

The chain combines TRBV7-9 with TRBJ1-1; 8 bases line up with TRBD1. This CDR3 spans 14 amino acids. Germline CDR1 SEHNR, CDR2 FQNEAQ (reference sequence). Germline trimming cut 8 bases from V and 3 bases from J; bases unmatched to any gene: 8. The CDR3 here is CASQRQGLDTEAFF. Written as DNA, the CDR3 is TGTGCCAGCCAGCGACAGGGGTTGGACACTGAAGCTTTCTTT.

The rearrangement links TRBV20-1 to TRBJ2-1; TRBD2 is a possible D gene (5 bases). Germline V gene data show CDR1 as DFQATT and CDR2 as SNEGSKA (reference sequence). The CDR3 loop spans 15 amino acids. Between the trimmed V and J ends, which lost 4 bases and 8 bases, there was a span of 21 bases. CDR3 protein: CSANDRRRSSDEQFF. The CDR3 DNA reads as TGCAGTGCTAATGATAGACGGAGGAGTTCGGATGAGCAGTTCTTC.

This chain joins TRBV12-3 or TRBV12-4 and TRBJ2-7; no firm D call. V shed 6 bases and J shed 5 bases, with 14 bases lying between them. The CDR3 totals 13 residues. CDR3 sequence (DNA): TGTGCCAGCAGCACGGGTAGGGTCGACGAGCAGTACTTC. Translation: CASSTGRVDEQYF.

This clonotype was seen a few times. V is TRBV5-1 and J is TRBJ2-3; the D is unclear. CDR3 length: 13 amino acids. V was clipped by 4 bases and J by 6 bases, with 12 bases between them. Looked up from germline, CDR1 is SGHRS and CDR2 is YFSETQ. CDR3 amino acids: CASSPRPSDTQYF. The CDR3 DNA sequence: TGCGCCAGCAGCCCCCGACCCTCCGATACGCAGTATTTT.

This chain connects TRBV6-2 or TRBV6-3 to TRBJ1-6; D is undetermined. Per the germline V gene, CDR1 is MNHEY and CDR2 is SVGEGT. Deletions cut 7 bases from V and 9 bases from J, with 13 bases between. The CDR3 extends over 13 amino acids. The CDR3 DNA follows: TGTGCCAGCACTACGACTGAGAGTTCACCCCTCCACTTT. Protein product: CASTTTESSPLHF.

This clonotype was observed a handful of times. The chain joins TRBV25-1 to TRBJ1-1; tentative D call: TRBD1 (6 bases). Germline V gene lookup returns CDR1 MGHDK and CDR2 SYGVNS. The CDR3 length is 13 residues. The CDR3: CVSRGAGYTEAFF. CDR3 nucleotides: TGTGTCTCCCGGGGGGCGGGGTACACTGAAGCTTTCTTT.

The genes are TRBV11-2 and TRBJ2-5; 7 nucleotides align to TRBD1. The CDR3 contains 16 residues. V was clipped by 4 bases and J by 2 bases; unmatched bases: 10. Germline V CDR1 and CDR2: SGHAT, FQNNGV. CDR3 nucleotide sequence: TGTGCCAGCAGCTCCGAGGCAGGGGGTGAACAAGAGACCCAGTACTTC. Protein sequence: CASSSEAGGEQETQYF.

The chain combines TRBV7-9 with TRBJ2-1; D unresolved. This CDR3 spans 16 amino acids. V was cut by 2 bases and J by 2 bases, with 13 bases left in between. The V gene's germline CDR1 is SEHNR and CDR2 FQNEAQ (reference sequence). The CDR3 loop reads CASSLLPKRAYNEQFF. The CDR3 DNA reads TGTGCCAGCAGCTTATTACCGAAGAGAGCCTACAATGAGCAGTTCTTC. The full variable domain, completed using reference TRBV7-9 and TRBJ2-1, is DTGVSQNPRHKITKRGQNVTFRCDPISEHNRLYWYRQTLGQGPEFLTYFQNEAQLEKSRLLSDRFSAERPKGSFSTLEIQRTEQGDSAMYLCASSLLPKRAYNEQFFGPGTRLTVL.

The V gene is TRBV2, the J gene TRBJ2-7; D ambiguous. Trimming shortened V by 8 bases and J by 1 base, and 15 bases separated the two germline ends. Germline V gene sequence: CDR1 SNHLY, CDR2 FYNNEI. The CDR3 extends over 14 amino acids. CDR3 DNA sequence: TGTGCCAGCTTCCAGGTGGGGTCGTCCTACGAGCAGTACTTC. This codes for CASFQVGSSYEQYF.

A few counts support this clonotype. The DNA of the CDR3 is TGTGCCAGCAGCCAAAGATTGCTAGCGGCCGGTGGTACGCAGTATTTT. As protein: CASSQRLLAAGGTQYF. The chain employs TRBV14 and TRBJ2-3; TRBD2 agrees at 7 bases. Per germline, CDR1 SGHDN and CDR2 FVKESK. The CDR3 contains 16 residues. V lost 2 bases, J lost 8 bases, and 13 bases stayed unmatched.

Only a few counts were recorded for this clonotype. The rearrangement joins TRBV10-3 to TRBJ2-5; 11 nucleotides match TRBD2. Per the germline V gene, CDR1 is ENHRY and CDR2 is SYGVKD. J gave up 5 bases and V 5 bases, and 4 bases lay outside the gene matches. The CDR3 has 14 residues. CDR3 bases: TGTGCCATCAGTACTAGCGGGAGTTGGGAGACCCAGTACTTC. This translates into CAISTSGSWETQYF.

This clonotype has more than one count but fewer than ten. The rearrangement joins TRBV12-3 or TRBV12-4 to TRBJ2-3; TRBD2 aligns across 8 bases. Trimming took 6 bases from V and 5 from J; bases not matched to a gene: 13. CDR3 length equals 16 residues. The CDR3 DNA reads TGTGCCAGCAGCCGCCGAGGTGTGGCGGGGGGAGATACGCAGTATTTT. Translating gives CASSRRGVAGGDTQYF.

V and J are TRBV28 and TRBJ1-2, with 7 bases fitting TRBD1. The length of the CDR3 is 11 residues. The V gene end was trimmed by 6 bases and the J gene end by 5 bases; junction bases not matched to a gene: 0. Germline V CDR1 and CDR2: MDHEN, SYDVKM. CDR3 sequence: CASRQGYGYTF. CDR3 nucleotides: TGTGCCAGCAGACAGGGGTATGGCTACACCTTC.

This clonotype was counted between two and nine times. The chain recombines TRBV7-8 with TRBJ2-1, with TRBD2 identical over 10 bases. This CDR3 is built from 15 residues. The germline V gene has CDR1 SGHVS and CDR2 FQNEAQ. Germline trimming cut 4 bases from V and 1 base from J; bases unmatched to any gene: 1. CDR3 amino acids: CASSSAGGSYNEQFF. CDR3 bases: TGTGCCAGCAGCTCAGCGGGGGGGTCCTACAATGAGCAGTTCTTC.

This clonotype was seen a handful of times. This sequence may be a read error, since a much larger clone differs from it by one base. The rearrangement links TRBV7-9 to TRBJ1-5, with a possible D match to TRBD1 (5 bases). V was pared by 1 base and J by 6 bases, with 7 bases between. There are 13 residues in the CDR3. CDR1 and CDR2 from the germline V gene are SEHNR and FQNEAQ (reference sequence). Here the CDR3 DNA reads TGTGCCAGCAGCTTAGGAGGGACTCAGCCCCAGCATTTT. Translated, it gives CASSLGGTQPQHF.

The genes are TRBV27 and TRBJ1-4; D ambiguous. Trimming removed 6 bases from V and 5 bases from J, with 10 bases in between. Germline V gene sequence: CDR1 MNHEY, CDR2 SMNVEV (reference sequence). The CDR3 extends over 13 amino acids. CDR3: CASRELGNEKLFF. The CDR3, as DNA: TGTGCCAGCAGGGAATTGGGAAATGAAAAACTGTTTTTT.

This clonotype was counted a single time. The CDR3 region has the DNA TGTGCCAGCAGCTTGGGTCCTACAGGAGCTGAAGCTTTCTTT. It yields the protein CASSLGPTGAEAFF. The genes are TRBV7-9 and TRBJ1-1; weak D call: TRBD1 (5 bases). Germline V gives CDR1 SEHNR, CDR2 FQNEAQ (reference sequence). The CDR3 has 14 amino acids. Trimming shortened V by 3 bases and J by 6 bases, and 14 bases separated the two germline ends.

J is TRBJ1-5 and V is TRBV12-5; no firm D call. The CDR3 covers 11 residues. The V gene's germline CDR1 is LGHNT and CDR2 FRNRAP. V lost 6 bases to trimming and J lost 4 bases, with 4 bases between them. The CDR3 coding sequence is TGTGCTAGTGGCCAAAATCAGCCCCAGCATTTT. Translation: CASGQNQPQHF.

On this clonotype: The junction departs from the called germline gene at one end, perhaps through a read error. The gene calls are TRBV27 and TRBJ2-6; D possibly corresponds to TRBD1 (6 bases). Germline CDR1 reads MNHEY; CDR2 reads SMNVEV (reference sequence). The CDR3 totals 14 residues. CDR3 protein: CAGSSNREANVLTF. CDR3 DNA sequence: TGTGCCGGCAGTTCGAACAGGGAAGCCAACGTCCTGACTTTC.

As concerns this clonotype: A single base separates this from a much larger clone, so it may be a read error. The rearrangement uses TRBV20-1 and TRBJ1-2; no reliable D call. This CDR3 comprises 15 residues. V shed 1 base and J shed 3 bases, with 15 bases lying between them. The germline V gene encodes CDR1 DFQATT and CDR2 SNEGSKA (reference sequence). The CDR3 here is CSARVRGILHYGYTF. CDR3 bases: TGCAGTGCTAGAGTCCGCGGTATTCTCCACTATGGCTACACCTTC.

The V and J genes are TRBV6-5 and TRBJ2-7; 8 nucleotides match TRBD1. The V gene end was trimmed by 6 bases and the J gene end by 3 bases; junction bases not matched to a gene: 7. The CDR3 is 14 amino acids. Germline V lookup: CDR1 MNHEY, CDR2 SVGAGI. For the CDR3, the DNA is TGTGCCAGCAGCCTCCTGACAGGGGACTACGAGCAGTACTTC. Amino acids: CASSLLTGDYEQYF.

This clonotype was observed a handful of times. CDR3 loop: CATLPGLAGGGGGETQYF. CDR3 coding DNA: TGTGCCACTTTACCGGGACTAGCGGGAGGAGGTGGTGGAGAGACCCAGTACTTC. The chain joins TRBV10-3 to TRBJ2-5, with TRBD2 matching 15 bases. From germline, CDR1 is ENHRY and CDR2 SYGVKD. V was clipped by 10 bases and J by 4 bases; unmatched bases: 16. The CDR3 has 18 amino acids.

This sequence joins TRBV5-1 and TRBJ2-3, with a tentative D call TRBD2 (6 bases). This CDR3 is built from 16 residues. Germline V lookup: CDR1 SGHRS, CDR2 YFSETQ. Trimming shortened V by 2 bases and J by 11 bases, and 24 bases separated the two germline ends. CDR3 in amino acids: CASSFDASGLRFGQYF. CDR3 DNA: TGCGCCAGCAGCTTTGATGCTTCGGGACTCCGGTTTGGGCAGTATTTT.